This T cell receptor (beta chain) was sequenced for a study of T-cell reconstitution after alpha-beta-depleted transplantation in children. Study-level findings and limits: By about two months after transplant, alpha-beta T cells reportedly arose from several hundred graft clones that had expanded.

Using unique molecular identifiers, the investigators prepared the TCRbeta library. TCRdb passed the PCR reads through MiXCR, listing each CDR3 protein once. The sample records 400,000 to 550,000 distinct CDR3 sequences, about 10% being singletons. This clonotype was picked up many times. Antigen: not known. The germline CDR1 and CDR2 sequences are SGHAT and FQNNGV. CDR3 length: 14 residues. V lost 2 bases and J lost 5, with 9 bases in between. This chain connects TRBV11-2 to TRBJ2-2; tentatively, D is TRBD2 (5 bases). The sequence was collected from a child between 2 and 9 years old with inherited bone marrow failure, due to receive a stem cell transplant. The source was PBMCs, collected before TCRalphabeta/CD19-depleted stem cell transplant. The CDR3 loop is CASSLRESTGELFF. The CDR3 DNA sequence: TGTGCCAGCAGCTTAAGGGAGAGTACCGGGGAGCTGTTTTTT. Full variable domain (outside the CDR3, taken from reference TRBV11-2 and TRBJ2-2): EAGVAQSPRYKIIEKRQSVAFWCNPISGHATLYWYQQILGQGPKLLIQFQNNGVVDDSQLPKDRFSAERLKGVDSTLKIQPAKLEDSAVYLCASSLRESTGELFFGEGSRLTVL.